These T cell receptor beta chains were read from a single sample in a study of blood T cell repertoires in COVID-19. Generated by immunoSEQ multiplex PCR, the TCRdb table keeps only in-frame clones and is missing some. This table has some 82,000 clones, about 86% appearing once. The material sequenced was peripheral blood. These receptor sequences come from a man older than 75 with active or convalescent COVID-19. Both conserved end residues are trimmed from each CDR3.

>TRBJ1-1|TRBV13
ASSLSQAPGTEAF
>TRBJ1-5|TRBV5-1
ASSLEGGLSNQPQH
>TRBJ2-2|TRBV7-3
ASSVSGTGFGGELF
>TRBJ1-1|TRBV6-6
ASSHLRTGRNTEAF
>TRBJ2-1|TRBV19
ASSYRSAVAGDNEQF
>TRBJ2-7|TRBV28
ASIGQGVVYEQY
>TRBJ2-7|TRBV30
AWARGGYEQY
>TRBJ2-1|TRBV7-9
ASSSQPGTAYNEQF
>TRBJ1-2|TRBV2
ASIHEGTGTNYGYT
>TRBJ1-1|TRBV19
ASSLKGATEAF
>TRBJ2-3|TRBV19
ASSSGLAGGPSYTQY
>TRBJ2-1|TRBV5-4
ASSYGTSIREQF
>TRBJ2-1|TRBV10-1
ASSESGGGPREQF
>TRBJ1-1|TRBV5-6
ASSQDRGANTEAF
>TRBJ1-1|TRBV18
ASSPTGGMNTEAF
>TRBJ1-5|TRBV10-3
AIRAGGGSNQPQH
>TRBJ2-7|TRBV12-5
ASGLLAGDEQY
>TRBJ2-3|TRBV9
ASSVAVSSGSGTDTQY
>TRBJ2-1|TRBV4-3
ASSQSTGGGTGISNEQF
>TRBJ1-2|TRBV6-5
ASRRTGDSYGYT
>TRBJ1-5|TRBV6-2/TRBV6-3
ASSYGGAGYQPQH
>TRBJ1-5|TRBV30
AWSGDRDQPQH
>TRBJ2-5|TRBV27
ASRGGPLLRFTQY
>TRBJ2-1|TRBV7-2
ASSSRVAGGRVEQF
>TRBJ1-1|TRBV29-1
SVESFGAMNTEAF
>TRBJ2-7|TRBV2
ASSDAEEAYEQY
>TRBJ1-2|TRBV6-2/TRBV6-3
ASSPTVNYGYT
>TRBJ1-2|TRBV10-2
ASSSQGADPL
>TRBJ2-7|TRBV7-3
ASSLYRETNYEQY
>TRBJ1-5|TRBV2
ASSATGGSNQPQH
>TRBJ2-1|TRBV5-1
ASSLSGTGLMNEQF
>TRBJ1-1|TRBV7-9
ASSQNQGTEAF
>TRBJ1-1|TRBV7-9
ASSFRGNTEAF
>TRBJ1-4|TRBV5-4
ASSYHGATNEKLF
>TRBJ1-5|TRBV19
ASSGTASNQPQH
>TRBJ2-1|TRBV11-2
ASSTDSGSLYNEQF
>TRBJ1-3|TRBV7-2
ASSLVQGSATIY
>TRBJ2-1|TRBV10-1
ASGLAGSYNEQF